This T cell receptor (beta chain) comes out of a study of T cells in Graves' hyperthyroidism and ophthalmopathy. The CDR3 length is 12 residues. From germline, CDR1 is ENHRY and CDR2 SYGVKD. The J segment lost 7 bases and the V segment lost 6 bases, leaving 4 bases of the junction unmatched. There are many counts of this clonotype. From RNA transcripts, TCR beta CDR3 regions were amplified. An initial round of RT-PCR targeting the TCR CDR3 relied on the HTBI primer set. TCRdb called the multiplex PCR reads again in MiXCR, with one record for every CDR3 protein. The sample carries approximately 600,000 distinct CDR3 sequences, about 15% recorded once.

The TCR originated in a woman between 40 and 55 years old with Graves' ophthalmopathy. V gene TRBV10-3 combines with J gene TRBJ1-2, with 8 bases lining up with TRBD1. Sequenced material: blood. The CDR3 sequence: CAIREGTGGYTF. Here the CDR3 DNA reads TGTGCCATCAGAGAAGGGACAGGTGGCTACACCTTC.